At least ten counts were recorded for the clone carrying this T cell receptor (beta chain). As to time point: blood at routine non-recurrence follow-up after resection. TCRs were sequenced from unsorted whole RNA of tumor, nontumor lung or PBMC. TCR cDNA molecules each had a unique molecular identifier. TCRdb analysed the 5' RACE reads with MiXCR anew, one entry per CDR3 protein. Of about 70,000 distinct CDR3 sequences detected, roughly 8.9% appear once; the ten largest clones hold roughly 1.9%. Germline V CDR1 and CDR2: SGHAT, FQNNGV. The V and J ends lost 2 bases and 7 bases respectively, with 11 bases between them. The CDR3 runs to 14 residues. These data belong to a study of spatial heterogeneity in lung cancer. Study background: Follow-up PBMC samples were sequenced when available, at a median of roughly 25 months after resection. Mean representation of each unique TCR and UMI combination in the raw reads exceeded nine occurrences.

The sequence was collected from a female donor with early-stage non-small cell lung cancer. This chain uses TRBV11-2 with TRBJ2-2; D may be TRBD1 (6 bases). The sample was PBMCs, taken at follow-up. CDR3 nucleotide sequence: TGTGCCAGCAGCTTATTCGGGGACATCGGGGAGCTGTTTTTT. Translating it yields CASSLFGDIGELFF.